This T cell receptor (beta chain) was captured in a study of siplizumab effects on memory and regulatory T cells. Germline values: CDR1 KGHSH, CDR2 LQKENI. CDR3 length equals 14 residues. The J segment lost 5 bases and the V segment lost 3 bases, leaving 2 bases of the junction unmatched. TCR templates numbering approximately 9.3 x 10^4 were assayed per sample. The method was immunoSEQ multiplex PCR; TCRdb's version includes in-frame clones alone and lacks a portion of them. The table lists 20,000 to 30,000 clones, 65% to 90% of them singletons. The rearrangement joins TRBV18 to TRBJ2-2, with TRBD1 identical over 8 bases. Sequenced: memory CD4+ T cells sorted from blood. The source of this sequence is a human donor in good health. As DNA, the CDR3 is TGTGCCAGCTCACCCGGACAGGGTACCGGGGAGCTGTTTTTT. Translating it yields CASSPGQGTGELFF.